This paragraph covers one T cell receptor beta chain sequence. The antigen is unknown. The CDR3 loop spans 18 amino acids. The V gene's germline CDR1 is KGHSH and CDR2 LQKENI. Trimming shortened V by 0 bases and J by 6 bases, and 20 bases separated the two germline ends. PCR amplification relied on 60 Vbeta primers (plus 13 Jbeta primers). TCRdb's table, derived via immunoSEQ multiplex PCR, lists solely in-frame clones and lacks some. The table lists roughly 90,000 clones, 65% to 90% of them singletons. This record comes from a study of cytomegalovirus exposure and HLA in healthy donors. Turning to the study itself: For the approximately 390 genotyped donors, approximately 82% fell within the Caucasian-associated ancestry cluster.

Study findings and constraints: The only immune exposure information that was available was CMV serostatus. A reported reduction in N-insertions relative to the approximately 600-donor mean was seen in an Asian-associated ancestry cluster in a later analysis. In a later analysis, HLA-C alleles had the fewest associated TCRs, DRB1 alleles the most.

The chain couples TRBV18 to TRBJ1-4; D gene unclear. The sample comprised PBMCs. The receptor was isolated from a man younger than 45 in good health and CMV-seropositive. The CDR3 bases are TGTGCCAGCTCACCACCGGGGTTCCCGGTGGCCGGGGATGAAAAACTGTTTTTT. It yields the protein CASSPPGFPVAGDEKLFF.